Presented here are 30 T cell receptor beta chains from one specimen sequenced in a study of T cell repertoires in cytomegalovirus infection. A single record per CDR3 protein comes from TCRdb applying MiXCR to the reads. The table has some 800,000 distinct CDR3 sequences, 29% seen once; the top ten hold 10% to 15%. These receptors' antigens are unknown. Sequenced here: cultured CD8+ T cells from PBMCs, sampled from culture after CMV antigen stimulation. These receptors were obtained from a human donor in good health (CMV status not recorded). Some clones in this sample may be carry-over from other donors' samples.

The V and J genes are TRBV7-9 and TRBJ2-1; D remains unclear. Germline CDR1 and CDR2: SEHNR and FQNEAQ (reference sequence). V lost 4 bases to trimming and J lost 0 bases, with 13 bases between them. The CDR3 is 16 amino acids. CDR3 sequence: CASSSNAFSSYNEQFF. Written as DNA, the CDR3 is TGTGCCAGCAGCTCCAATGCCTTTAGCTCCTACAATGAGCAGTTCTTC.

This clonotype showed up just a few times. V is TRBV6-6 and J is TRBJ1-2; possibly TRBD1 for D (5 bases). This CDR3 spans 13 amino acids. Germline V gene sequence: CDR1 MNHNY, CDR2 SVGAGI (reference sequence). Trimming took off 7 bases at V and 6 bases at J, with 15 bases between the two ends. CDR3 amino acids: CASTSGARDGYTF. In DNA form, the CDR3 reads TGTGCCAGCACCTCGGGCGCCAGGGATGGCTACACCTTC.

This clonotype is a singleton in its sample. V is TRBV12-3 or TRBV12-4 and J is TRBJ1-4; 8 bases are shared with TRBD1. With 6 bases clipped from V and 3 bases from J, the junction kept 12 bases outside the gene matches. This CDR3 has 17 residues. CDR3 amino acids: CASSYLMAGGPNEKLFF. The DNA for the CDR3 is TGTGCCAGCAGCTATCTAATGGCAGGGGGCCCTAATGAAAAACTGTTTTTT.

This clonotype has a handful of counts. V usage is TRBV12-5 and J usage is TRBJ2-5; tentative D call: TRBD1 (5 bases). The germline CDR1 and CDR2 sequences are LGHNT and FRNRAP. Deletions cut 11 bases from V and 1 base from J, with 20 bases between. This CDR3 spans 15 amino acids. DNA of the CDR3: TGTGCTTCAGCCTTTCTAGGGGAATTCCAAGAGACCCAGTACTTC. Protein product: CASAFLGEFQETQYF.

This chain uses TRBV12-3 or TRBV12-4 with TRBJ2-7; D gene unclear. This CDR3 spans 14 amino acids. Trimming pared 4 bases from V and 4 bases from J, leaving 14 bases between. CDR3: CASSSHPPPYEQYV. The CDR3, as DNA: TGTGCCAGCAGTTCTCACCCGCCTCCGTACGAGCAGTACGTC.

CDR3 in amino acids: CPIHPGKNTEAFF. DNA of the CDR3: TGTCCCATTCACCCAGGGAAGAACACTGAAGCTTTCTTT. J is TRBJ1-1 and V is TRBV2, with D perhaps matching TRBD1 (5 bases). Germline V gene lookup returns CDR1 SNHLY and CDR2 FYNNEI. The CDR3 length is 13 residues.

This clonotype was counted only a few times. This CDR3 reads CASSYPGSPEQFF. CDR3 nucleotides: TGTGCCAGCAGTTACCCCGGGTCCCCCGAACAGTTCTTC. The rearrangement links TRBV6-5 to TRBJ2-1, with D unresolved. Germline V CDR1 and CDR2: MNHEY, SVGAGI. This CDR3 contains 13 residues. V was pared by 2 bases and J by 13 bases, with 15 bases between.

The chain carries TRBV10-3 and TRBJ2-1; a weak D match, TRBD2 (6 bases). The CDR3 is 13 residues long. Germline V lookup: CDR1 ENHRY, CDR2 SYGVKD. The CDR3 DNA follows: TGTGCTCATCGGACGGGCGGGACTAATGAGCAGTTCTTC. Amino acids: CAHRTGGTNEQFF.

The chain recombines TRBV5-1 with TRBJ2-7; TRBD1 agrees at 11 bases. The V gene's germline CDR1 is SGHRS and CDR2 YFSETQ. V lost 6 bases, J lost 4 bases, and 9 bases stayed unmatched. CDR3 length: 15 amino acids. The CDR3 protein is CASTIWTGGLYEQYF. The CDR3 DNA is TGCGCCAGCACCATCTGGACAGGGGGCTTGTACGAGCAGTACTTC.

V is TRBV7-8 and J is TRBJ2-2; D uncertain. Between the trimmed V and J ends, which lost 5 bases and 6 bases, there was a span of 16 bases. The CDR3 covers 15 residues. Germline CDR1 and CDR2: SGHVS and FQNEAQ. CDR3 nucleotides: TGTGCCAGCAGCCTCGTTGAAACCGGGTCCGGGGAGCTGTTTTTT. It codes for CASSLVETGSGELFF.

The rearrangement links TRBV7-6 to TRBJ1-1; 7 nucleotides agree with TRBD1. The CDR3 loop spans 17 amino acids. Germline values: CDR1 SGHVS, CDR2 FNYEAQ. J lost 0 bases, V lost 7 bases, and 14 bases had no gene match. CDR3 nucleotide sequence: TGTGCCAGCAACCCCCGAGGCAGGGGGGCAATGAACACTGAAGCTTTCTTT. This translates into CASNPRGRGAMNTEAFF. Drawing the rest from reference TRBV7-6 and TRBJ1-1, the complete variable domain is GAGVSQSPRYKVTKRGQDVALRCDPISGHVSLYWYRQALGQGPEFLTYFNYEAQQDKSGLPNDRFSAERPEGSISTLTIQRTEQRDSAMYRCASNPRGRGAMNTEAFFGQGTRLTVV.

This clonotype has just a few counts. The rearrangement uses TRBV6-6 and TRBJ2-5; D perhaps matches TRBD2 (6 bases). Germline V gene data show CDR1 as MNHNY and CDR2 as SVGAGI (reference sequence). Trimming took off 4 bases at V and 12 bases at J, with 21 bases between the two ends. The CDR3 consists of 14 residues. CDR3 sequence (DNA): TGTGCCAGCAGTTCCCCCGGGGACTCGTTTTCAGAGTACTTC. Protein sequence: CASSSPGDSFSEYF.

V usage is TRBV9 and J usage is TRBJ1-6; 7 bases line up with TRBD1. Unmatched junction bases numbered 20, after V lost 7 bases and J lost 7 bases. Germline V gene data show CDR1 as SGDLS and CDR2 as YYNGEE. The CDR3 is 18 amino acids. CDR3 nucleotides: TGTGCCAGCTCACAGAGGGGGGACAGCCCTCTCGGGAATTCACCCCTCCACTTT. As protein: CASSQRGDSPLGNSPLHF.

Many counts were recorded for this clonotype. The J gene is TRBJ2-1, the V gene TRBV7-2, with 8 bases lining up with TRBD2. The CDR3 spans 16 residues. The junction had 13 bases not matched to a gene; V was cut back by 5 bases and J by 7 bases. The germline V gene has CDR1 SGHTA and CDR2 FQGNSA. The CDR3 DNA follows: TGTGCCAGCAGCCCGGTTCGAGCGGGGGTACTGAATGAGCAGTTCTTC. Protein: CASSPVRAGVLNEQFF.

J is TRBJ1-1 and V is TRBV6-6, with TRBD1 as a possible D gene (6 bases). Germline CDR1 is MNHNY and CDR2 is SVGAGI (reference sequence). The CDR3 totals 12 residues. Trimming left V 5 bases short and J 7 bases short, with 11 bases between. CDR3 protein: CASSTGTLEAFF. CDR3 DNA: TGTGCCAGCAGTACCGGGACACTTGAAGCTTTCTTT.

The chain has TRBV5-6 and TRBJ1-5; D is possibly TRBD1 (5 bases). The V end was cut by 3 bases, the J end by 4 bases, with 14 bases between. The CDR3 contains 15 residues. CDR1 and CDR2 (germline): SGHDT, YYEEEE. CDR3 region: CASSSKGGANQPQHF. Written as DNA, the CDR3 is TGTGCCAGCAGCTCGAAAGGAGGGGCAAATCAGCCCCAGCATTTT.

This clonotype showed up just a few times. The chain employs TRBV20-1 and TRBJ1-1, with D unclear. This CDR3 contains 14 residues. CDR1 and CDR2 from the germline V gene are DFQATT and SNEGSKA (reference sequence). Trimming shortened V by 0 bases and J by 5 bases, and 13 bases separated the two germline ends. For the CDR3, the DNA is TGCAGTGCTAGAGATTGGGTCGGGCCGACTGAAGCTTTCTTT. This encodes CSARDWVGPTEAFF.

This clonotype turned up a few times. The rearrangement links TRBV25-1 to TRBJ2-7; 8 nucleotides line up with TRBD1. Trimming took 8 bases from V and 5 from J; bases not matched to a gene: 14. Looked up from germline, CDR1 is MGHDK and CDR2 is SYGVNS. The CDR3 spans 15 residues. The CDR3 sequence: CASPGQGPDWDEQYF. In nucleotides, the CDR3 is TGTGCCAGCCCCGGACAGGGCCCCGATTGGGACGAGCAGTACTTC.

The table lists this clonotype with a few counts. The chain uses TRBV13 and TRBJ1-3; D remains unclear. The CDR3 sequence is 17 residues long. In germline, CDR1 is PRHDT, CDR2 FYEKMQ (reference sequence). Trimming stripped 3 bases from V and 1 base from J, with 16 bases between. CDR3 coding DNA: TGTGCCAGCAGCTTCCTACCCCCGACCTCATCTGGAAACACCATATATTTT. This gives the protein CASSFLPPTSSGNTIYF.

V usage is TRBV7-9 and J usage is TRBJ1-4; D is undetermined. The CDR3 runs 16 residues. Germline CDR1 and CDR2: SEHNR and FQNEAQ (reference sequence). V lost 1 base and J lost 5, with 14 bases in between. CDR3 protein: CASSLVRGHRNEKLFF. Here the CDR3 DNA reads TGTGCCAGCAGCTTAGTCAGAGGGCATCGGAATGAAAAACTGTTTTTT.

This clonotype occurred many times. This chain links TRBV7-9 with TRBJ2-6; possible D gene TRBD1, 5 bases. The CDR3 has 20 amino acids. V lost 4 bases to trimming and J lost 0 bases, with 22 bases between them. Germline V lookup: CDR1 SEHNR, CDR2 FQNEAQ (reference sequence). CDR3 region: CASSSRMQPLGASGANVLTF. The CDR3 bases are TGTGCCAGCAGCTCTCGAATGCAACCCCTAGGGGCCTCTGGGGCCAACGTCCTGACTTTC.

This clonotype was recorded at least ten times. The genes are TRBV6-6 and TRBJ2-7; D is unresolved. CDR1 and CDR2 from the germline V gene are MNHNY and SVGAGI (reference sequence). The CDR3 has 12 residues. V lost 2 bases, J lost 2 bases, and 4 bases lay in between. For the CDR3, the DNA is TGTGCCAGCAGTTACAACACCTACGAGCAGTACTTC. Residues: CASSYNTYEQYF.

The chain couples TRBV2 to TRBJ1-2; 9 bases line up with TRBD1. The CDR3 contains 13 residues. CDR1 is SNHLY and CDR2 is FYNNEI in the germline V gene. J lost 2 bases, V lost 9 bases, and 4 bases had no gene match. CDR3 region: CARRDRGNYGYTF. DNA for the CDR3: TGTGCCAGGAGAGACAGGGGGAACTATGGCTACACCTTC.

The chain employs TRBV7-9 and TRBJ1-6; no reliable D call. The CDR3 spans 14 residues. The germline V and J ends were trimmed by 5 bases and 9 bases, with 14 bases remaining between them. Germline CDR1 SEHNR, CDR2 FQNEAQ (reference sequence). DNA for the CDR3: TGTGCCAGCAGCCCACTTGGTATTGGTTCACCCCTCCACTTT. Amino acids: CASSPLGIGSPLHF.

The chain couples TRBV18 to TRBJ1-1, with no clear D. Germline assignment: CDR1 KGHSH and CDR2 LQKENI. V gave up 4 bases and J gave up 10 bases, with 16 bases separating them. The CDR3 totals 13 residues. The CDR3 DNA reads as TGTGCCAGCTCACTCCTGGAGGGCCCCGGAGCTTTCTTT. Amino acid sequence: CASSLLEGPGAFF.

This clonotype has more than one count but fewer than ten. The chain couples TRBV20-1 to TRBJ2-2; D not resolved. The germline V and J ends were trimmed by 1 base and 0 bases, with 3 bases remaining between them. The CDR3 covers 13 residues. Germline V gives CDR1 DFQATT, CDR2 SNEGSKA (reference sequence). The CDR3 here is CSARGPNTGELFF. The CDR3 DNA reads TGCAGTGCTAGAGGACCGAACACCGGGGAGCTGTTTTTT.

V is TRBV5-6 and J is TRBJ2-3, with TRBD2 matching over 8 bases. CDR3 length equals 15 residues. V trimming: 6 bases; J trimming: 1 base; junction bases outside the gene matches: 7. Germline lookup yields CDR1 SGHDT and CDR2 YYEEEE. This CDR3 is CASIPGGAGTDTQYF. Written as DNA, the CDR3 is TGTGCCAGCATCCCCGGGGGGGCGGGCACAGATACGCAGTATTTT.

The V and J genes are TRBV3-1 and TRBJ2-7, with TRBD2 identical over 9 bases. The CDR3 covers 16 residues. With 3 bases clipped from V and 2 bases from J, the junction kept 8 bases outside the gene matches. Per germline, CDR1 LGHDT and CDR2 YNNKEL (reference sequence). CDR3 nucleotides: TGTGCCAGCAGCCAGCGCCTAGCGGGGCCCACCTACGAGCAGTACGTC. Protein product: CASSQRLAGPTYEQYV.

This clonotype turned up a few times. V usage is TRBV7-8 and J usage is TRBJ1-2; D gene ambiguous. Germline V gives CDR1 SGHVS, CDR2 FQNEAQ. V was cut by 1 base and J by 5 bases, with 8 bases left in between. This CDR3 is 13 amino acids long. The CDR3 region is CASSLEMEYGYTF. The DNA for the CDR3 is TGTGCCAGCAGCTTAGAGATGGAGTATGGCTACACCTTC. Together with reference TRBV7-8 and TRBJ1-2, the CDR3 gives the full variable domain: GAGVSQSPRYKVAKRGQDVALRCDPISGHVSLFWYQQALGQGPEFLTYFQNEAQLDKSGLPSDRFFAERPEGSVSTLKIQRTQQEDSAVYLCASSLEMEYGYTFGSGTRLTVV.

This clonotype occurred a few times. The rearrangement links TRBV25-1 to TRBJ2-5, with D uncertain. This CDR3 is 14 amino acids long. Germline V lookup: CDR1 MGHDK, CDR2 SYGVNS. V lost 2 bases and J 3 bases, leaving 10 bases between the germline ends. CDR3 loop: CASSERRREETQYF. DNA for the CDR3: TGTGCCAGCAGTGAAAGGAGACGGGAAGAGACCCAGTACTTC.